This T cell receptor beta chain was captured in a study of cytomegalovirus exposure and HLA in healthy donors (dated by TCRdb to the late 2010s). Background for the entire study: According to an earlier analysis of 587 of the donors, roughly 180 million T cells yielded 117 million unique TCR beta sequences and 250 to 350 Gb of sequence data. HLA typing included class I and class II loci at four-digit resolution. Rather than using new phenotypic data, the later analysis identified candidate immune exposures from TCR beta sequences and from how often those sequences occurred across donors. Donor age, sex, ethnicity and CMV serostatus were collected together with the repertoire data. Because of strong linkage in the cohort, four or five DR-DQ haplotypes were treated as single units for association and clustering. A later genetic analysis used genome-wide SNP genotypes for about three fifths of the 666 donors, treating that subset as a discovery cohort. All discovery cohort repertoires had been generated on a single sequencing platform. On average, around 230,000 unique TCR beta nucleotide sequences were sequenced per donor among 398 genotyped donors of the cohort, with roughly 18% of those sequences being non-productive. The study combined high-throughput TCR immunosequencing, statistical association of individual TCRs with disease status, and machine learning to predict cytomegalovirus infection status. A separate validation cohort of approximately 120 different subjects was used in addition to the 666-subject first cohort. In a later analysis, previously published TCR beta repertoires from 550 to 750 donors were re-analyzed and high-resolution HLA genotyping was added so that TCR occurrence patterns could be studied. About 300 gigabases of sequencing data and approximately 85 million unique TCR sequences were included in an early release covering 500 to 750 HLA-typed donors. An earlier analysis of nearly 600 of the donors applied high-throughput TCR beta sequencing to assess whether each TCR beta V gene segment acted as functional or pseudogenic. The T cell repertoires of about 700 subjects were profiled by immunosequencing and related to cytomegalovirus serostatus. The study aimed to test whether cataloging public T cell receptors could reveal signatures of past pathogen exposure. The number of donors typed differed by locus, with roughly 620-630 for A, B, C, DRB1 and DQB1, approximately 500 for DQA1, under 610 for DPA1, and around 450 for DPB1. The genetic ancestry cluster associated with self-reported Caucasian donors included 80% to 90% of the approximately 410 genotyped donors.

In total, more than 500 healthy bone marrow donors made up the cohort. At the time of sampling, every cohort member was nominally healthy, though immune exposures that went unrecorded were likely present. The donor was CMV seronegative and belonged to the group of over 350 seronegative cohort members. Every donor gave a peripheral blood sample, and the peripheral blood mononuclear cells from that sample were used for TCR beta sequencing. Genomic DNA was extracted from the blood cell samples with the Qiagen DNeasy Blood Extraction Kit. Relative to germline, V is 2 bases shorter and J is 5 bases shorter, with 15 bases between their ends. The germline V gene provides CDR1 SNHLY and CDR2 FYNNEI. Measured from the cysteine to the phenylalanine, the CDR3 is 16 residues long. Only the CDR3 part of the read is kept: 48 bases, read in frame from the first base. This clone showed up just a few times. The clone's antigen remains unknown. Per-base qualities were not stored, and no clone one base away is much larger.

Libraries were built with the immunoSEQ multiplex PCR assay. A mixture of 60 forward primers for TCR Vbeta segments and 13 reverse primers for TCR Jbeta segments was used in the multiplex PCR. The CDR3 region of rearranged TCR beta genes was amplified from genomic DNA with a multiplex PCR assay. The Illumina HiSeq System was used to sequence the amplified TCR beta libraries as 87-base-pair reads. As for the original processing: A later analysis counted around 72 million unique TCR beta chains across the 640 or so repertoires, and some 11 million of these chains were shared by at least two donors. Raw reads were error-corrected and collapsed into unique sequences with a nearest-neighbor algorithm that merged closely related sequences to remove PCR and sequencing errors. Alignment of CDR3 sequences to IMGT reference sequences was used to assign V, D and J gene segments. For a sequence to be retained, at least a six-nucleotide match to both a V gene segment and a J gene segment was required. Rearrangements were called productive when the CDR3 lacked stop codons and stayed in frame with V and J; all others were non-productive. Following IMGT convention, CDR3 was defined as the stretch from the second conserved V-encoded cysteine to the conserved J-encoded phenylalanine. In an earlier analysis of 550 to 650 of the donors, sequences lacking an unambiguous match to a single V gene segment were excluded. In an earlier analysis of a few hundred of the donors, a V segment was called functional when productive rearrangements were above 56.7%, and segregating when the standard deviation between donors exceeded 5%. A statistical classification framework was developed to diagnose cytomegalovirus status using the catalog of TCR beta chain sequences. In a later analysis, TCR nucleotide sequences were compared against IMGT/GENE-DB human TR gene sequences so that V and J genes could be assigned. Using the TCRdist pipeline, a later analysis assigned CDR3 sequences along with most-parsimonious VDJ recombination scenarios. In a later analysis, each TCR beta chain was defined by its CDR3 amino acid sequence together with its V-gene family, and reads without a unique V-gene family were excluded. To address suspected cross-contamination and a sequencing artifact, a later analysis removed over 500 highly shared, low-generation-probability nucleotide sequences. In a later analysis, a clonal expansion index for each public chain was calculated from normalized within-repertoire ranks of inferred template counts. In a later analysis, generation probabilities were computed using a VDJ recombination model fitted to out-of-frame rearrangements, and the results were checked against IGoR. Hypergeometric tests were used in a later analysis to score TCR-TCR, TCR-HLA and TCR-CMV co-occurrence, with a repertoire-size bias correction applied to the TCR pairs. False discovery rates were estimated in a later analysis by permuting HLA or CMV assignments 20 times. In a later analysis, co-occurring TCRs were grouped using DBSCAN, with TCRdist sequence similarity added in when clustering inside HLA-allele-positive subsets. Repertoires with fewer than 30,000 or more than 120,000 public chains, plus five repertoires with anomalous nucleotide sharing, were excluded from co-occurrence clustering. TCRdb limited this immuneACCESS table to in-frame rearrangements with V and J called. A share of clones is missing; checked studies link under half to unresolved V genes, and the rest is unexplained. The V and J calls and clone size were taken over from that table, and D and trimming were inferred from the DNA. Across this sample there are about 180,000 clones, with around 82% seen only once. The ten biggest clones cover about 0.39% of the sample.

Broad study findings and their caveats: The cohort was sequenced for TCR beta chains only, and without alpha or paired-chain data the features that could be detected were limited. In a later analysis, several top co-occurrence clusters were reported to appear linked to parvovirus B19, influenza, CMV and Epstein-Barr virus. In a later analysis, HLA-associated TCR beta chains were found to be more clonally expanded and to have lower generation probabilities than equally common non-associated chains. HLA typing was unavailable for some donors at each locus, so association tests used only the typed subset. According to a later analysis, most CMV-associated TCR beta chains appeared to be HLA-restricted, and the HLA associations seemed to be driven largely by CMV exposure. A further reported finding was that TCR beta sequences accurately predicted the HLA-A and HLA-B alleles for most subjects in the first cohort. The classifier was reported to diagnose cytomegalovirus status with high specificity and sensitivity in both the original cohort and the validation cohort. In vitro tests confirmed that a few of the cytomegalovirus-associated TCR beta chains recognize cytomegalovirus antigens. Because counts were too low, around 17 rarely observed V segments, including chromosome 9 orphons, were left out of the earlier analysis of 587 of the donors. Because the 87-base-pair reads could not distinguish some IMGT-functional V segments, including TRBV6-2 and TRBV6-3, those segments were excluded. A total of fewer than 200 TCR beta chains were listed by the study as associated with cytomegalovirus. A group of highly shared sequence variants was considered likely to be a technical artifact of the sequencing pipeline. According to a later genetic analysis, donors in an Asian-associated ancestry cluster had fewer N-insertions in productive TCRs than the approximately 650-donor mean. Specific HLA alleles were associated with over 15,000 TCR beta sequences at a false discovery rate of 0.05 in a later analysis. In a later analysis, the rate of TCR association differed among HLA loci, with DRB1 alleles having the most associated TCRs and HLA-C alleles having the fewest. Broadly in line with IMGT annotations, most TCR beta V segments showed up in productive rearrangements about 87% or about 30% of the time in an earlier analysis of approximately 600 of the donors. When HLA alleles, especially DR and DQ, strongly co-occurred, TCR associations were difficult to assign to individual alleles. Linkage disequilibrium might explain the correlated functional status among segregating V segments, but an unknown experimental factor could not be excluded. The authors suggested that the approach could potentially be extended to other disease states and immunological phenotypes. Most TCR sequences were observed very rarely across donors, whereas some public TCRs were present in many individuals. An association between a missense DCLRE1C variant and V-gene and J-gene trimming of TCR beta chains was found in a later genetic analysis and replicated in an independent cohort. Roughly uniform sequencing depth across donors was assumed in presence/absence analyses, although this assumption may not hold. Immune exposure information for the cohort was limited to CMV serostatus.

This receptor was obtained from a boy aged 2 to 9 in good health and CMV-seronegative. Recombination connected TRBV2 to TRBJ1-4; TRBD1 might be the D gene, on 5 matching bases. The sequencing input was PBMCs. The DNA sequence is given as TGTGCCAGCAGTGAATACGGCGGGACGGCGAATGAAAAACTGTTTTTT. It codes for CASSEYGGTANEKLFF.